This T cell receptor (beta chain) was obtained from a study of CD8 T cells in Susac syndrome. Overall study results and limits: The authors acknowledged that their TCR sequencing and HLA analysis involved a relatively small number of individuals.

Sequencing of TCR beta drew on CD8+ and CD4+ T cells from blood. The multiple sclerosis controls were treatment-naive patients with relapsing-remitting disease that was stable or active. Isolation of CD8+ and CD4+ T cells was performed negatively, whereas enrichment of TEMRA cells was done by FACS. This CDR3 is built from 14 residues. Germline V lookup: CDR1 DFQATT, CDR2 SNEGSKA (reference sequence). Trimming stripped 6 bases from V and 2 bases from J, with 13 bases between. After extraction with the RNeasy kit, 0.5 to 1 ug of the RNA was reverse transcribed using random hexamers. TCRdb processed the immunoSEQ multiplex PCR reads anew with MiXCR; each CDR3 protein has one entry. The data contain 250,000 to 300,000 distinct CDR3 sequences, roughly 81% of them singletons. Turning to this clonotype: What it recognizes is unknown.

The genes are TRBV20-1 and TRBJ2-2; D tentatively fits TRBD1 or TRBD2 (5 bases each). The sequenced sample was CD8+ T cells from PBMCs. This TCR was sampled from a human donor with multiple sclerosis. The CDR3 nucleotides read TGCAGTGCGGAAGGGGAGACTAACACCGGGGAGCTGTTTTTT. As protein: CSAEGETNTGELFF.